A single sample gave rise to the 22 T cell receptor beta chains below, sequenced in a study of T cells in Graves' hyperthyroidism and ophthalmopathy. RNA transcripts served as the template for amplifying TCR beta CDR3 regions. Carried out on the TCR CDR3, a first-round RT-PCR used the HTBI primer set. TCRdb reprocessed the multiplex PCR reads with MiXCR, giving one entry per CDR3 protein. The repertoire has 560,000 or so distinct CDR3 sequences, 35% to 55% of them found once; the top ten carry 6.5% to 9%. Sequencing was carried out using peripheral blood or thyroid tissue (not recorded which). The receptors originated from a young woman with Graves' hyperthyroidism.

The CDR3 loop is CASSQVAGDLVETQYF. CDR3 in DNA: TGTGCCAGCAGCCAAGTAGCGGGAGATTTGGTAGAGACCCAGTACTTC. V and J are TRBV3-1 and TRBJ2-5, with 9 bases fitting TRBD2. Germline V gene lookup returns CDR1 LGHDT and CDR2 YNNKEL (reference sequence). Germline trimming cut 1 base from V and 4 bases from J; bases unmatched to any gene: 7. The CDR3 has 16 residues.

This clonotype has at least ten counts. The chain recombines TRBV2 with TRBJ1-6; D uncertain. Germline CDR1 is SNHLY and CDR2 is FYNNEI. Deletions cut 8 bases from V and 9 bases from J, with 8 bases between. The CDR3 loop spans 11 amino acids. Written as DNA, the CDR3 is TGTGCCAGCGAAGGCTTTTCACCCCTCCACTTT. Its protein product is CASEGFSPLHF.

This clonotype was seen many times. The CDR3 DNA follows: TGTGCCAGCAGCACTAGCGGGACCGGGGAGCTGTTTTTT. Translation: CASSTSGTGELFF. This chain connects TRBV9 to TRBJ2-2; TRBD2 agrees at 9 bases. Germline V gene data show CDR1 as SGDLS and CDR2 as YYNGEE. With V trimmed by 4 bases and J by 5 bases, 0 bases remained unmatched. The CDR3 is made up of 13 amino acids.

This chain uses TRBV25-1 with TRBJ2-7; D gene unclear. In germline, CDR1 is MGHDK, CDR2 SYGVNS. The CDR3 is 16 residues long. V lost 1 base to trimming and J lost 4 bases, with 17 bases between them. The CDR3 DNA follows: TGTGCCAGCAGTGAATTGGGGTCAGGCTCAATGTACGAGCAGTACTTC. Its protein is CASSELGSGSMYEQYF.

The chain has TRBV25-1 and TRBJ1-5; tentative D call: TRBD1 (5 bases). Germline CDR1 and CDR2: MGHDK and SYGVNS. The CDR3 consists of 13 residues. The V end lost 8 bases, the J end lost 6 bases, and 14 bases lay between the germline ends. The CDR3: CASVRQGGQPQHF. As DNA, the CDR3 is TGTGCCAGCGTTCGGCAGGGTGGTCAGCCCCAGCATTTT.

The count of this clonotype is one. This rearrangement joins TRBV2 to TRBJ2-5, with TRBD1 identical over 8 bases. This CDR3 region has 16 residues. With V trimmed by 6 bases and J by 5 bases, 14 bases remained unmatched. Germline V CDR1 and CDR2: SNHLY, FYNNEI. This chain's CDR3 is CASSPRDRFYGETQYF. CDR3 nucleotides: TGTGCCAGCAGCCCCCGGGACAGGTTTTACGGGGAGACCCAGTACTTC.

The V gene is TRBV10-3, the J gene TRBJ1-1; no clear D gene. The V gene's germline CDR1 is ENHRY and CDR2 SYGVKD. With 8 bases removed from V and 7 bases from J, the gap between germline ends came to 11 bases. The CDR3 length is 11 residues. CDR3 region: CAIGHWGEAFF. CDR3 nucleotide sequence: TGTGCCATCGGCCACTGGGGTGAAGCTTTCTTT.

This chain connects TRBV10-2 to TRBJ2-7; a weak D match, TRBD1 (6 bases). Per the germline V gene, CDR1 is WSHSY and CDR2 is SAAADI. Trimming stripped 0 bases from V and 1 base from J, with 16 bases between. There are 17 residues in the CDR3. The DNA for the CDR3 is TGCGCCAGCAGTGAGTCTAAGTTCATAGGGGGTTCCTACGAGCAGTACTTC. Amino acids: CASSESKFIGGSYEQYF.

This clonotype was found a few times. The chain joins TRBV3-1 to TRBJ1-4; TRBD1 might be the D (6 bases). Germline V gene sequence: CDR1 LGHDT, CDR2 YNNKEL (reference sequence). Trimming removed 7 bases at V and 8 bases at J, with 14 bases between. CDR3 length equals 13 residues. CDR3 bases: TGTGCCAGCACGCACAGGGATGTCGAAAAACTGTTTTTT. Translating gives CASTHRDVEKLFF.

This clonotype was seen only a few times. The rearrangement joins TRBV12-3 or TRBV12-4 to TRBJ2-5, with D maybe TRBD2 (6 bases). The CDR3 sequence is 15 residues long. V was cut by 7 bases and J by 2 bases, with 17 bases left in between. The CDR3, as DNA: TGTGCCAGCACCTTCGGGGGTTGGAGGCAAGAGACCCAGTACTTC. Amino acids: CASTFGGWRQETQYF.

CDR3 protein: CATSSVGSGNSPLHF. The CDR3 region has the DNA TGTGCCACCAGCAGCGTAGGCAGTGGGAATTCACCCCTCCACTTT. The chain uses TRBV15 and TRBJ1-6; D not certain. CDR3 length: 15 amino acids. Germline V gives CDR1 LNHNV, CDR2 YYDKDF (reference sequence). V was pared by 3 bases and J by 7 bases, with 13 bases between.

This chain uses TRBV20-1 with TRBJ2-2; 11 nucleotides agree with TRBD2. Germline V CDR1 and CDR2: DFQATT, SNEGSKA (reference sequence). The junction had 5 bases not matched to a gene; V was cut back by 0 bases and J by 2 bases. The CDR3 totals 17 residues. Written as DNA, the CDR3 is TGCAGTGCTAGAGATCCGACTAGCGGGACTAACACCGGGGAGCTGTTTTTT. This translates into CSARDPTSGTNTGELFF.

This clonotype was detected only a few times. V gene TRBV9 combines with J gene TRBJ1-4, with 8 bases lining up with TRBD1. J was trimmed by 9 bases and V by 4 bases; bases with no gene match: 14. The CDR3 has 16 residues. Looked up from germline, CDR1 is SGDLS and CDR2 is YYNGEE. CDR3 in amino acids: CASSPNLQDRVQKLFF. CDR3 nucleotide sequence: TGTGCCAGCAGCCCCAACCTCCAGGACAGGGTACAAAAACTGTTTTTT.

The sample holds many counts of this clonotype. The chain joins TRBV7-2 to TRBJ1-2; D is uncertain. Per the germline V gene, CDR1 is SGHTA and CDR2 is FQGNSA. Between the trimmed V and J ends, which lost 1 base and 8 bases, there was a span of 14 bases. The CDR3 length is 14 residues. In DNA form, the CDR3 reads TGTGCCAGCAGCTTAGTGCGTTTCGGTGGAGGCTACACCTTC. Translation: CASSLVRFGGGYTF. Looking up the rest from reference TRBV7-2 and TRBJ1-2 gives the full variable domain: GAGVSQSPSNKVTEKGKDVELRCDPISGHTALYWYRQSLGQGLEFLIYFQGNSAPDKSGLPSDRFSAERTGGSVSTLTIQRTQQEDSAVYLCASSLVRFGGGYTFGSGTRLTVV.

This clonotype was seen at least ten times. The CDR3, as DNA: TGCAGCGTTGGACAGGGTTCCTACGAGCAGTACTTC. This codes for CSVGQGSYEQYF. The V gene is TRBV29-1, the J gene TRBJ2-7; 7 bases fit TRBD1. This CDR3 region has 12 residues. The V segment lost 4 bases and the J segment 1 base; nucleotides outside the gene matches: 1. Germline CDR1 reads SQVTM; CDR2 reads ANQGSEA.

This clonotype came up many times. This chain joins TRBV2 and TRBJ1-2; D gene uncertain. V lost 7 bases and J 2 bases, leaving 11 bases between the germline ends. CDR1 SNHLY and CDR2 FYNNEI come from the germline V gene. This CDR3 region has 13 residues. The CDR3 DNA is TGTGCCAGCAAGCGGGCCAGCAACTATGGCTACACCTTC. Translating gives CASKRASNYGYTF.

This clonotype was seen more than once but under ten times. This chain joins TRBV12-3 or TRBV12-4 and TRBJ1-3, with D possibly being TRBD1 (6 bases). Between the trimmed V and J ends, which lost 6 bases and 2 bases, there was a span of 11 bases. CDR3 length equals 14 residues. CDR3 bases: TGTGCCAGCAGGGAACAGGGAACTGGAAACACCATATATTTT. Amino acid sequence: CASREQGTGNTIYF.

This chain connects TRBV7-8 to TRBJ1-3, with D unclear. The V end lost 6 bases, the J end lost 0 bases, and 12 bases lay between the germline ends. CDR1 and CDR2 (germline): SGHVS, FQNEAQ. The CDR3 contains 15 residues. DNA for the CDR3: TGTGCCAGCAGTTACTCGGTCAGCTCTGGAAACACCATATATTTT. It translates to CASSYSVSSGNTIYF.

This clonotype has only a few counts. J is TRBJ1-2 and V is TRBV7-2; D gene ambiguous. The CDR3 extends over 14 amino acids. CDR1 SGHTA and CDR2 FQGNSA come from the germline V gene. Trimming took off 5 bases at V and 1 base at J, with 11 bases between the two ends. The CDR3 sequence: CASSPSEGNYGYTF. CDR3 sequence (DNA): TGTGCCAGCAGCCCCTCAGAGGGTAACTATGGCTACACCTTC.

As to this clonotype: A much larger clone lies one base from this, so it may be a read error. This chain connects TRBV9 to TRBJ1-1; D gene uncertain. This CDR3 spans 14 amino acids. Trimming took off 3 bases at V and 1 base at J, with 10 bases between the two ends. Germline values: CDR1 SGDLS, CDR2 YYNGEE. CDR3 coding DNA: TGTGCCAGCAGCGCTGGGCCCACGAACACTGAAGCTTTCTTT. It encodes CASSAGPTNTEAFF.

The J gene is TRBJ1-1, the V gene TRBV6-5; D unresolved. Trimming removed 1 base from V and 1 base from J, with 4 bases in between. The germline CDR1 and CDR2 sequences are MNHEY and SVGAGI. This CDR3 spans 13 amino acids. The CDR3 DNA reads TGTGCCAGCAGTTACTATGCGAACACTGAAGCTTTCTTT. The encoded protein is CASSYYANTEAFF.

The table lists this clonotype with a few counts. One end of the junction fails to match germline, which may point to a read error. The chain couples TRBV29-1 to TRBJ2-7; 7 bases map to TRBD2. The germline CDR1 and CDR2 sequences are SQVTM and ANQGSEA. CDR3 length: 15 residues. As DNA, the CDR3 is TGCAGCGCCGGGGGGACCGCTCTTTCTTCCTCCGAGCAGTACTTC. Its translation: CSAGGTALSSSEQYF.